Each of the 20 T cell receptor beta chains below was sequenced from the same sample in a study of blood T cell repertoires in COVID-19. This table comes from immunoSEQ multiplex PCR, and its TCRdb copy is limited to in-frame clones, with some not included. The table lists over 150,000 clones, 88% of them singletons. The sample consisted of PBMCs or T cells enriched from blood (not recorded which). The receptors were gathered from a young woman who had recovered from COVID-19.

The V gene is TRBV19, the J gene TRBJ2-7, with D maybe TRBD1 (6 bases). The CDR3 has 14 residues. Trimming took 5 bases from V and 0 from J, leaving 11 bases between them. Germline CDR1 is LNHDA and CDR2 is SQIVND (reference sequence). This CDR3 reads CASSGQWDSYEQYF. CDR3 coding DNA: TGTGCCAGTAGTGGACAGTGGGACTCCTACGAGCAGTACTTC.

This chain joins TRBV6-4 and TRBJ2-2, with D uncertain. Germline V gene data show CDR1 as MRHNA and CDR2 as SNTAGT. The ends were cut back, 2 bases at V and 6 bases at J, with 10 bases in the middle. The CDR3 runs 14 residues. The CDR3 nucleotides read TGTGCCAGCAGTGACACAAATGAAGCCGGGGAGCTGTTTTTT. The encoded protein is CASSDTNEAGELFF.

J is TRBJ2-3 and V is TRBV19, with D perhaps TRBD2 (6 bases). CDR1 is LNHDA, CDR2 SQIVND, per germline (reference sequence). CDR3 length: 13 amino acids. Trimming shortened V by 4 bases and J by 6 bases, and 11 bases separated the two germline ends. The CDR3 here is CASSSGVQDTQYF. The DNA of the CDR3 is TGTGCCAGTAGTAGCGGGGTTCAGGATACGCAGTATTTT.

This chain joins TRBV2 and TRBJ1-4; D unresolved. Trimming removed 2 bases from V and 4 bases from J, with 11 bases in between. Germline lookup yields CDR1 SNHLY and CDR2 FYNNEI. The CDR3 consists of 15 residues. The CDR3 is CASSEIGGSNEKLFF. The CDR3 DNA reads TGTGCCAGCAGTGAAATCGGAGGGAGTAATGAAAAACTGTTTTTT.

The chain combines TRBV19 with TRBJ1-1, with no clear D. The CDR3 is 16 residues long. V was trimmed by 0 bases and J by 1 base, leaving 12 bases between them. The germline V gene has CDR1 LNHDA and CDR2 SQIVND (reference sequence). For the CDR3, the DNA is TGTGCCAGTAGTATAGATCTCGTGCGGGAGAACACTGAAGCTTTCTTT. Protein sequence: CASSIDLVRENTEAFF.

The chain employs TRBV2 and TRBJ1-5; 7 bases line up with TRBD1. The CDR3 spans 14 residues. After removal of 4 bases from V and 8 bases from J, the junction contained 8 bases not matched to a gene. Germline CDR1 is SNHLY and CDR2 is FYNNEI. The CDR3 region is CASSVDREPKPQHF. The CDR3 nucleotides read TGTGCCAGCAGTGTTGACAGGGAGCCCAAGCCCCAGCATTTT.

The CDR3 is CASSQEGASGTNEQFF. In DNA, the CDR3 is TGCGCCAGCAGCCAAGAGGGGGCTAGCGGGACCAATGAGCAGTTCTTC. The V and J genes are TRBV4-3 and TRBJ2-1, with 9 nucleotides matching TRBD2. Germline V CDR1 and CDR2: LGHNA, YSLEER. CDR3 length: 16 residues. V lost 0 bases to trimming and J lost 6 bases; unmatched junction nucleotides: 6.

V gene TRBV7-2 combines with J gene TRBJ2-3, with 8 nucleotides matching TRBD2. The CDR3 consists of 17 residues. V lost 0 bases, J lost 2 bases, and 7 bases stayed unmatched. From germline, CDR1 is SGHTA and CDR2 FQGNSA. The DNA of the CDR3 is TGTGCCAGCAGCTTAGCCGCTAGCGGGCCTGCCACAGATACGCAGTATTTT. Protein sequence: CASSLAASGPATDTQYF.

The table lists this clone with a few counts. J is TRBJ2-5 and V is TRBV10-3; weak D call: TRBD2 (6 bases). The CDR3 is 13 residues long. Germline CDR1 is ENHRY and CDR2 is SYGVKD. V lost 7 bases and J 4 bases, leaving 13 bases between the germline ends. This CDR3 reads CAIKIPGVETQYF. Here the CDR3 DNA reads TGTGCCATCAAAATTCCGGGGGTAGAGACCCAGTACTTC.

This clone has just one count. The gene calls are TRBV5-6 and TRBJ2-3; maybe TRBD2 (6 bases). The V end was cut by 0 bases, the J end by 3 bases, with 11 bases between. Germline loops: CDR1 SGHDT, CDR2 YYEEEE. The CDR3 spans 15 residues. CDR3 nucleotide sequence: TGTGCCAGCAGCTTGGTGGCGGGGAGGACAGATACGCAGTATTTT. Protein sequence: CASSLVAGRTDTQYF.

The genes are TRBV19 and TRBJ1-4; D not certain. Germline V lookup: CDR1 LNHDA, CDR2 SQIVND (reference sequence). V was clipped by 4 bases and J by 6 bases, with 15 bases between them. The CDR3 length is 15 residues. The CDR3 reads CASSTRAWGDEKLFF. CDR3 nucleotides: TGTGCCAGTAGTACGAGAGCCTGGGGAGATGAAAAACTGTTTTTT.

This CDR3 reads CASSLDGTGDTEAFF. CDR3 nucleotides: TGTGCCAGCAGCTTAGATGGGACAGGAGACACTGAAGCTTTCTTT. V and J are TRBV11-3 and TRBJ1-1; TRBD1 matches at 8 bases. The germline V gene encodes CDR1 SGHNT and CDR2 YENEEA. The CDR3 consists of 15 residues. J lost 3 bases, V lost 0 bases, and 3 bases had no gene match.

The genes are TRBV29-1 and TRBJ1-6, with TRBD1 matching 7 bases. The CDR3 spans 20 residues. CDR1 and CDR2 from the germline V gene are SQVTM and ANQGSEA. With V trimmed by 4 bases and J by 5 bases, 23 bases remained unmatched. The chain's CDR3 is CSVGGRTYRGGTTDNSPLHF. The CDR3 region has the DNA TGCAGCGTTGGGGGACGAACCTACAGGGGTGGAACGACGGATAATTCACCCCTCCACTTT.

The V gene is TRBV3-1 (or the pseudogene TRBV3-2), the J gene TRBJ2-1; 9 bases align to TRBD2. The junction had 1 base not matched to a gene; V was cut back by 1 base and J by 0 bases. Germline values: CDR1 LGHDT, CDR2 YNNKEL (reference sequence). CDR3 length: 16 amino acids. The CDR3 DNA reads as TGTGCCAGCAGCCAAGGGGGACTAGCCTCCTACAATGAGCAGTTCTTC. This sequence encodes CASSQGGLASYNEQFF.

The chain links TRBV6-5 to TRBJ2-7; 11 nucleotides align to TRBD1. V lost 0 bases, J lost 1 base, and 2 bases stayed unmatched. From germline, CDR1 is MNHEY and CDR2 SVGAGI. The CDR3 has 16 residues. CDR3 amino acids: CASSYSGQGASYEQYF. CDR3 DNA sequence: TGTGCCAGCAGTTACTCCGGACAGGGGGCGTCCTACGAGCAGTACTTC.

The J gene is TRBJ2-5, the V gene TRBV11-1; D may be TRBD1 (6 bases). Between the trimmed V and J ends, which lost 3 bases and 0 bases, there was a span of 11 bases. Germline V lookup: CDR1 SGHAT, CDR2 FQDESV (reference sequence). There are 15 residues in the CDR3. The CDR3 loop is CASSLQGPNQETQYF. CDR3 bases: TGTGCCAGCAGCTTGCAGGGGCCCAACCAAGAGACCCAGTACTTC. Supplemented by reference TRBV11-1 and TRBJ2-5, the full variable domain reads EAEVAQSPRYKITEKSQAVAFWCDPISGHATLYWYRQILGQGPELLVQFQDESVVDDSQLPKDRFSAERLKGVDSTLKIQPAELGDSAMYLCASSLQGPNQETQYFGPGTRLLVL.

The chain links TRBV19 to TRBJ2-5; 9 bases fit TRBD1. This CDR3 comprises 20 residues. The germline V gene encodes CDR1 LNHDA and CDR2 SQIVND (reference sequence). The junction had 22 bases not matched to a gene; V was cut back by 3 bases and J by 5 bases. The CDR3 DNA is TGTGCCAGTAGTATCGCAGCCGGGACAGGGAGGACTAGTCGAGTGGAGACCCAGTACTTC. This translates into CASSIAAGTGRTSRVETQYF.

The chain links TRBV3-1 (or the pseudogene TRBV3-2) to TRBJ1-2; D is unresolved. In germline, CDR1 is LGHDT, CDR2 YNNKEL (reference sequence). V was trimmed by 1 base and J by 0 bases, leaving 3 bases between them. The CDR3 is 13 residues long. The CDR3 DNA reads as TGTGCCAGCAGCCAAGCTACTAACTATGGCTACACCTTC. Amino acids: CASSQATNYGYTF.

V and J are TRBV11-2 and TRBJ2-5; 11 bases are shared with TRBD1. V lost 5 bases, J lost 2 bases, and 4 bases stayed unmatched. Germline V gene sequence: CDR1 SGHAT, CDR2 FQNNGV. The CDR3 covers 15 residues. The CDR3 sequence is CASSGQGAVQETQYF. The CDR3 nucleotides read TGTGCCAGCAGCGGACAGGGGGCGGTTCAAGAGACCCAGTACTTC. Full variable domain (missing parts from reference TRBV11-2 and TRBJ2-5): EAGVAQSPRYKIIEKRQSVAFWCNPISGHATLYWYQQILGQGPKLLIQFQNNGVVDDSQLPKDRFSAERLKGVDSTLKIQPAKLEDSAVYLCASSGQGAVQETQYFGPGTRLLVL.

A single count supports this clone. This specimen includes other DNA sequences encoding the same CDR3. The V gene is TRBV9, the J gene TRBJ1-1; a weak D match, TRBD1 (5 bases). Germline V gene data show CDR1 as SGDLS and CDR2 as YYNGEE. With 0 bases removed from V and 0 bases from J, the gap between germline ends came to 6 bases. This CDR3 region has 14 residues. The CDR3 coding sequence is TGTGCCAGCAGCGTAGCAGGGATGAACACTGAAGCTTTCTTT. This encodes CASSVAGMNTEAFF.